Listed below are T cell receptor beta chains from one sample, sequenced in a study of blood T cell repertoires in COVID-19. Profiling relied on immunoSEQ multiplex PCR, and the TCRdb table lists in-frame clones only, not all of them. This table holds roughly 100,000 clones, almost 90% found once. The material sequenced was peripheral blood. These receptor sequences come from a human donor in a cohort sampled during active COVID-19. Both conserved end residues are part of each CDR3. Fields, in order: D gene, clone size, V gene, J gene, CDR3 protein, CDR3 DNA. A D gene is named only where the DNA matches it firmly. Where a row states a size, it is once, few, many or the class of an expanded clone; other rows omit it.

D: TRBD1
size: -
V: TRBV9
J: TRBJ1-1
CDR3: CASSAGQGGRAFF
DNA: TGTGCCAGCAGCGCCGGACAGGGCGGAAGAGCTTTCTTT

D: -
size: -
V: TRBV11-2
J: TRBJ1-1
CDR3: CASSLVARDTEAFF
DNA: TGTGCCAGCAGCTTAGTTGCCCGGGACACTGAAGCTTTCTTT

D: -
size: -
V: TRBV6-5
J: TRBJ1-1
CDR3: CASGWSVNTEAFF
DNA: TGTGCCAGCGGGTGGAGCGTGAACACTGAAGCTTTCTTT

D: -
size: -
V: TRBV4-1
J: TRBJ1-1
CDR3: CASSQWLETNTEAFF
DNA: TGCGCCAGCAGCCAATGGCTAGAGACGAACACTGAAGCTTTCTTT

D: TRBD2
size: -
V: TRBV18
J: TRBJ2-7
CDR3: CASSPFGLAGPAGEQYF
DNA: TGTGCCAGCTCACCATTTGGACTAGCGGGACCCGCGGGGGAGCAGTACTTC

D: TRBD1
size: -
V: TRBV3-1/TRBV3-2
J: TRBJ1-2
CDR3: CASSLTGVNYGYTF
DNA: TGTGCCAGCAGCCTGACAGGGGTTAACTATGGCTACACCTTC

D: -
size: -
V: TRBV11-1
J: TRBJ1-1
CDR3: CASSLDQGLTEAFF
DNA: TGTGCCAGCAGCTTAGACCAGGGTCTCACTGAAGCTTTCTTT

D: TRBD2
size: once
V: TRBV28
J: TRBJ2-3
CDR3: CASSYPRSGGATDTQYF
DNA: TGTGCCAGCAGTTATCCCCGTAGCGGGGGGGCCACAGATACGCAGTATTTT

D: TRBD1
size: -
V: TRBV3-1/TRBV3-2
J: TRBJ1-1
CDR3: CASSQQDRGSEAFF
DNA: TGTGCCAGCAGCCAACAGGACAGGGGCTCTGAAGCTTTCTTT

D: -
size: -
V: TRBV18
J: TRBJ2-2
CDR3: CASSPPIRVTGELFF
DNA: TGTGCCAGCTCACCACCGATCAGGGTCACCGGGGAGCTGTTTTTT

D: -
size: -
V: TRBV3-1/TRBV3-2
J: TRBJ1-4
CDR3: CASSSRFANEKLFF
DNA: TGTGCCAGCAGCTCCAGGTTCGCTAATGAAAAACTGTTTTTT

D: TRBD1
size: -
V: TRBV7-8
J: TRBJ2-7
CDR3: CASRQQGASRGYEQYF
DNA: TGTGCCAGCAGACAACAGGGGGCGTCTCGAGGCTACGAGCAGTACTTC

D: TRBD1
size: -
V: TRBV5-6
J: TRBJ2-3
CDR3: CASSRTGAGTDTQYF
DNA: TGTGCCAGCAGCAGGACAGGGGCGGGCACAGATACGCAGTATTTT

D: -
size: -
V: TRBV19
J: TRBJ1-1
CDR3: CASRTGHGNTEAFF
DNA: TGTGCCAGTAGGACGGGACACGGGAACACTGAAGCTTTCTTT

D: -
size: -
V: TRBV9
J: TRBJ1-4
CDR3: CASSSPLGANEKLFF
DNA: TGTGCCAGCAGCTCCCCACTCGGGGCTAATGAAAAACTGTTTTTT

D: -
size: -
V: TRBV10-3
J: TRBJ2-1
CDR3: CAIMSPTGSSYNEQFF
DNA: TGTGCCATCATGTCCCCAACGGGGAGCTCCTACAATGAGCAGTTCTTC

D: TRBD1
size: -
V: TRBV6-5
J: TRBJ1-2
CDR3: CASGNRGRDGYTF
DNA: TGTGCCAGCGGTAACAGGGGGCGGGATGGCTACACCTTC

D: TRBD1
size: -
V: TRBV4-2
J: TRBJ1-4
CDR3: CASSQGTSVGTANEKLFF
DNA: TGTGCCAGCAGCCAAGGTACCAGTGTGGGGACAGCGAATGAAAAACTGTTTTTT

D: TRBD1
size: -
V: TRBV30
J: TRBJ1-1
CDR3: CAWSAGQAIEAFF
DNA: TGTGCCTGGAGTGCAGGACAGGCAATAGAAGCTTTCTTT

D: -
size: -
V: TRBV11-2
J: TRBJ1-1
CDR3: CASSSGGNTEAFF
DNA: TGTGCCAGCAGCTCCGGGGGGAACACTGAAGCTTTCTTT

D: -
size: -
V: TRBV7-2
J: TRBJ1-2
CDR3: CASSLSSGERNYGYTF
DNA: TGTGCCAGCAGCTTAAGCTCAGGCGAACGTAACTATGGCTACACCTTC

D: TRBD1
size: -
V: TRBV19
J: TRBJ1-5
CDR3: CASSIGQGPPNQPQHF
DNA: TGTGCCAGTAGTATCGGACAGGGACCCCCCAATCAGCCCCAGCATTTT

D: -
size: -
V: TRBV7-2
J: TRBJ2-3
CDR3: CASSDSRGSDTQYF
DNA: TGTGCCAGCAGCGATAGCAGGGGATCCGATACGCAGTATTTT

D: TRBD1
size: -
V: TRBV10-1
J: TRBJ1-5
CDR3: CASSLDRGAPQHF
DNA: TGCGCCAGCAGCCTGGACAGGGGTGCGCCCCAGCATTTT

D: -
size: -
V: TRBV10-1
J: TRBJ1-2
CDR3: CASSSQRGDRNGYTF
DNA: TGCGCCAGCAGTAGCCAGCGGGGGGATAGAAATGGCTACACCTTC

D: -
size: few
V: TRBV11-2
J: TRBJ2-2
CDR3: CASSFSWGETGELFF
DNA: TGTGCCAGCAGCTTTTCGTGGGGCGAGACCGGGGAGCTGTTTTTT

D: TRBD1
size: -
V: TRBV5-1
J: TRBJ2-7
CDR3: CASSSRDRDGEQYF
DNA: TGCGCCAGCAGCTCCCGGGACAGGGACGGCGAGCAGTACTTC

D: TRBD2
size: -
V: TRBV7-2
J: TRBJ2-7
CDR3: CASSNRLAGVGYEQYF
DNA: TGTGCCAGCAGCAACCGACTAGCGGGAGTAGGCTACGAGCAGTACTTC

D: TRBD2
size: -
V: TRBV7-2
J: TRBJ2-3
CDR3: CASSPGTGTSGRVGDTQYF
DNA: TGTGCCAGCAGCCCCGGGACGGGAACTAGCGGGAGGGTTGGAGATACGCAGTATTTT

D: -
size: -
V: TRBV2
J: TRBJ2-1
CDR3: CASTGNEQFF
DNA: TGTGCCAGCACCGGCAATGAGCAGTTCTTC